The present T cell receptor (beta chain) was sequenced within a study of T cell responses to AZD1222 COVID-19 vaccine. Study context: Second-dose timings of about 4 or about 12 weeks were pooled. Study results and caveats: White British people made up most donors, females outnumbered males, and clonal diversity was possibly underestimated. Reportedly, close to half of spike-specific TCRs are directed against unmutated variant regions. At baseline, just a handful of AZD1222 recipients tested seropositive.

V lost 6 bases and J 0 bases, leaving 31 bases between the germline ends. In germline, CDR1 is LGHNT, CDR2 FRNRAP. CDR3 length: 21 residues. As for this clone: Antigen specificity is unknown.

Profiling relied on immunoSEQ multiplex PCR, and the TCRdb table lists in-frame clones only, not all of them. Here the sample spans approximately 92,000 clones, approximately 90% being singletons. The J gene is TRBJ2-3, the V gene TRBV12-5, with a weak D call TRBD2 (5 bases). The source of this sequence is an adult in good health. The specimen was peripheral blood, collected on day 0 of AZD1222 vaccination. As DNA, the CDR3 is TGTGCTAGTGGAATTCAGAGGGCTAGCACGATGCAGCCCCATAGCACAGATACGCAGTATTTT. Translated, it gives CASGIQRASTMQPHSTDTQYF.